These 2 T cell receptor beta chains originate from one sample sequenced in a study of high-grade serous ovarian cancer treatment subgroups. Assay: immunoSEQ multiplex PCR; the TCRdb copy retains only in-frame clones and omits some. The data show over 14,000 clones, 70% to 90% seen once. The tumor samples were collected prior to definitive surgery or chemotherapy. The sequencing sample was made of tumor tissue. These receptors all come from a human donor with high-grade serous ovarian cancer.

In this sample, this clone turned up a few times. The rearrangement uses TRBV19 and TRBJ1-4; D perhaps matches TRBD1 (6 bases). The CDR3 has 14 amino acids. With 6 bases removed from V and 4 bases from J, the gap between germline ends came to 12 bases. Germline V lookup: CDR1 LNHDA, CDR2 SQIVND (reference sequence). CDR3: CASSPGAYNEKLFF. In DNA form, the CDR3 reads TGTGCCAGTAGCCCAGGGGCTTATAATGAAAAACTGTTTTTT.

The chain couples TRBV5-1 to TRBJ2-1; 11 bases are a match to TRBD1. From germline, CDR1 is SGHRS and CDR2 YFSETQ. CDR3 size: 15 residues. Unmatched junction bases numbered 10, after V lost 2 bases and J lost 12 bases. The CDR3 sequence: CASSFTGTGGAGQFF. The CDR3 region has the DNA TGCGCCAGCAGCTTCACCGGGACAGGGGGGGCAGGGCAGTTCTTC.